This T cell receptor (beta chain) was observed in a study of molecular identifiers for immune sequencing clone quantification. Findings and limits, study-wide: More than 98% of effector molecules, versus under 1% of naive-cell molecules, belonged to clones above 20 RNA copies. Identical TCR molecules can share a barcode, and this sharing could underestimate highly expanded clone sizes.

CD8+CD4-CCR7+CD45RA+ sorting gave the naive CD8 T cells. This clonotype showed up many times. Its antigen is currently unknown. TCRdb ran MiXCR on the PCR reads and lists one entry per CDR3 protein. Here the sample spans about 39,000 distinct CDR3 sequences, 15% to 20% being singletons. Between the trimmed V and J ends, which lost 5 bases and 6 bases, there was a span of 14 bases. The CDR3 loop spans 14 amino acids. CDR1 is MNHEY, CDR2 SMNVEV, per germline (reference sequence). Sequenced material: naive CD8+ T cells from blood, with Jurkat cell RNA spiked in. Subset noted: FACS-sorted CD8+CD4-CCR7+CD45RA+ naive T cells. This clonotype originated in a human donor in good health. Some libraries in this study had Jurkat cell RNA spiked in. The rearrangement uses TRBV27 and TRBJ1-5; perhaps TRBD1 as D (5 bases). CDR3 sequence reads: CASSVQGAGQPQHF. For the CDR3, the DNA is TGTGCCAGCAGTGTCCAGGGTGCAGGTCAGCCCCAGCATTTT.